This entry concerns a single T cell receptor beta chain. Its antigen is currently not known. Within one base of it there is no much larger clone, and no base qualities were kept. A cohort of approximately 39 patients with surgically resected non-small-cell lung cancer, for whom both primary tumor and brain metastasis specimens were available, was included. The tumor specimens used were formalin-fixed, paraffin-embedded tissues taken from archives. Including the terminal cysteine and phenylalanine, the CDR3 comprises 13 residues. The retained sequence is limited to the CDR3, 39 bases, with the frame set at the first base. Ends trimmed: V by 4 bases, J by 6 bases; bases unmatched to a gene: 6. According to the germline V gene, CDR1 reads SGHDT and CDR2 reads YYEEEE. This sample is part of a study of brain metastases from non-small cell lung cancer (dated by TCRdb to the late 2010s). About the investigation overall: The study profiled the immune microenvironment of paired resected primary tumors and brain metastases from non-small-cell lung cancer patients. Results and caveats for the whole study, not just this receptor: Paired brain metastases and primary tumors largely shared TCR repertoires, although T-cell densities in the metastases were sparse. T-cell clones were apparently expanded in 64% of brain metastases relative to the matched primary tumors. Lower T-cell infiltration was exhibited by brain metastases compared with primary tumors (P < 0.001).

Receptors were amplified or captured by the immunoSEQ multiplex PCR assay. Alongside a 770-gene immune expression panel, the team sequenced the T-cell receptor beta chain repertoire. TCRdb limited this immuneACCESS table to in-frame rearrangements with V and J called. A share of clones is missing; checked studies link under half to unresolved V genes, and the rest is unexplained. The sample profile shows some 1,500 clones; around 88% of them were found once. Around 21% of the sample goes to the ten largest clones. The receptor chain draws on TRBV5-6 and TRBJ1-2, with 7 middle bases fitting TRBD1. The sequenced sample consisted of primary lung tumor tissue. In light of the paper, this sample's cell subset or site label describes: primary lung tumor paired with brain metastasis. This sequence originates from a donor aged 40 or over with non-small cell lung cancer. The sequence in DNA is TGTGCCAGCAGCAAGACAGGGATCCATGGCTACACCTTC. It specifies CASSKTGIHGYTF.